The sequence of this T cell receptor (beta chain) was determined in a study of cytomegalovirus exposure and HLA in healthy donors. Across the study: Around 86 million unique TCRs, all from HLA-typed donors, were included in an early release of the data. Overall study results and limits: In the analysis, some V segments, TRBV6-2 and TRBV6-3 included, were excluded as indistinguishable.

V lost 1 base to trimming and J lost 5 bases, with 17 bases between them. The germline V gene has CDR1 GTSNPN and CDR2 SVGIG (reference sequence). CDR3 length equals 16 residues. PCR involved 60 Vbeta and 13 Jbeta primers. Method: immunoSEQ multiplex PCR; TCRdb's copy keeps in-frame clones and lacks some. The data hold about 120,000 clones, with approximately 10% observed a single time. Comments on this clone: Its antigen is as yet unknown.

The clonotype originates from a woman under 30 in good health and CMV-seropositive. The chain combines TRBV30 with TRBJ2-2; possible D gene TRBD1, 5 bases. Sequenced: PBMCs. This chain's CDR3 is CAWSAPWGGNTGELFF. The CDR3 coding sequence is TGTGCCTGGAGTGCTCCTTGGGGCGGAAATACCGGGGAGCTGTTTTTT.